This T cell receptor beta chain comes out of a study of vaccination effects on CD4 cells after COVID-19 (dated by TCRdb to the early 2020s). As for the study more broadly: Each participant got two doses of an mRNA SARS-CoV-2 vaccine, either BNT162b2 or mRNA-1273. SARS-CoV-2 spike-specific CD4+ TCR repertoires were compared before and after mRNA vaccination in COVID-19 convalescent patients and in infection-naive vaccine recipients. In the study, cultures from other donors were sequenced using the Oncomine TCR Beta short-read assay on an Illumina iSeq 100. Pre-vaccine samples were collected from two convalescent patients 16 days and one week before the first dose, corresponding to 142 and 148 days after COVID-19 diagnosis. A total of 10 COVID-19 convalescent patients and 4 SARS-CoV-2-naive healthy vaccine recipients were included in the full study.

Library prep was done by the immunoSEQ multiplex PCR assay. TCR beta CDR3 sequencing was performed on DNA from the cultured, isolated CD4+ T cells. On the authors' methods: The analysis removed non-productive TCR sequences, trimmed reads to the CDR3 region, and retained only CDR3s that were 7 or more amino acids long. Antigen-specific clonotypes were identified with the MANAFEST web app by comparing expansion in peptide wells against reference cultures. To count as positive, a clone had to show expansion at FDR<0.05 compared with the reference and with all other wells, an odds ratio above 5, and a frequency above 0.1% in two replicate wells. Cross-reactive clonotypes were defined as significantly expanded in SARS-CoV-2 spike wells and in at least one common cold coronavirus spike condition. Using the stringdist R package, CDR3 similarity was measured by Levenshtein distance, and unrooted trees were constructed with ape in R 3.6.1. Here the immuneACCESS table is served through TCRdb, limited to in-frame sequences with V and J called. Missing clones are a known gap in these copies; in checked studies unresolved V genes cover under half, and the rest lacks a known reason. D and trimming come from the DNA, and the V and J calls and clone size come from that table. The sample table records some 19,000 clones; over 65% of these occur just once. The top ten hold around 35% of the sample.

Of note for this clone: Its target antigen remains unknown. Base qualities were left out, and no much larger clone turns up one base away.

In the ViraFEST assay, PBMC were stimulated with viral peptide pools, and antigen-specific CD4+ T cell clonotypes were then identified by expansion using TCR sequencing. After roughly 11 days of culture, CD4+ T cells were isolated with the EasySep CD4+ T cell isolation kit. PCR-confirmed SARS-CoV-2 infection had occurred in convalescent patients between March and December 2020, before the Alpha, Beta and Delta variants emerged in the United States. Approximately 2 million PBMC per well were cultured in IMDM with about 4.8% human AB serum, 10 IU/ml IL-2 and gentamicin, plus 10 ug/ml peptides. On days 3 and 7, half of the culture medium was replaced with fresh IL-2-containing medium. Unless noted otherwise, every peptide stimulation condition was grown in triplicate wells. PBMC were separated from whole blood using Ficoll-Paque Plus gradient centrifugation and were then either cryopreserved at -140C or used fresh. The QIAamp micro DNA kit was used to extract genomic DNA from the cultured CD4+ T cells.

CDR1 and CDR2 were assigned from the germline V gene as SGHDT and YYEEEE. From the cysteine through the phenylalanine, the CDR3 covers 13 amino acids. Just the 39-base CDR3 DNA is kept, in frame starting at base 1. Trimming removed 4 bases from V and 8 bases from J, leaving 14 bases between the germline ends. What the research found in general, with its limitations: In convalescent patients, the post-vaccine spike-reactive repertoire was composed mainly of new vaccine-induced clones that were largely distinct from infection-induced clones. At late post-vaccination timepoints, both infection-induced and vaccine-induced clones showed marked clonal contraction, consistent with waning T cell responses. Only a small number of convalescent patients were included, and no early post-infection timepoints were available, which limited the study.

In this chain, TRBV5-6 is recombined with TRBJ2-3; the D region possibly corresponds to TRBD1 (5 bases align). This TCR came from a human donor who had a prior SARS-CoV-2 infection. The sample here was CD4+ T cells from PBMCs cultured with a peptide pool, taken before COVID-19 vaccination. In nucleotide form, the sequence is TGTGCCAGCAGCAACTTGACAGCATTTACGCAGTATTTT. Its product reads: CASSNLTAFTQYF.